This TCR beta chain stems from a study of T-cell memory formation after mild COVID-19 (dated by TCRdb to the early 2020s). In terms of the full investigation: Most TCR sequence clusters were specific to one of the two donors. T-cell clones expanding and contracting after mild COVID-19 in two donors were tracked by longitudinal TCRalpha and TCRbeta repertoire sequencing. Two young, previously healthy adult volunteers, one female and one male, were included in the cohort.

Overall study outcomes, separate from this receptor: Contracting CD4+ clones were located mainly in the CM and EM memory subsets, whereas CD8+ clones were found to be enriched in EMRA. Whether the second-wave clones peaking on day 37 were SARS-CoV-2 specific was not confirmed. The study covered only a couple of mild cases, and larger cohorts including severe cases with pre-infection samples were considered necessary. Some responding clones were detected in pre-infection memory, which suggested that pre-existing cross-reactive memory T cells had joined the SARS-CoV-2 response. From day 15 to 85, contracting clones showed balanced CD4/CD8 phenotypes, whereas a second wave of clones that expanded from day 15 to 37 leaned towards CD4+.

Trimming removed 10 bases from V and 2 bases from J, leaving 19 bases between the germline ends. Via the germline V gene (reference sequence), CDR1 is MNHNY and CDR2 SVGAGI. From its cysteine to its phenylalanine, the CDR3 spans 15 amino acids. The CDR3 DNA has 45 bases and is translated from base 1. Sequencing was performed on an Illumina NovaSeq 6000. TCRalpha and TCRbeta cDNA libraries were constructed by 5'RACE with constant-segment primers, with sample barcodes and unique molecular identifiers being introduced. Trizol reagent was used to extract RNA from every sample. Library amplification was performed in two PCR steps, and a second sample barcode and Illumina TruSeq adapters were introduced in the second step. Sequencing of the libraries was done on an Illumina NovaSeq, producing 2 x 150 bp paired-end reads. In the paper's pipeline: Demultiplexing of reads and collapsing into UMI-guided consensus sequences were performed with migec v1.2.7. Using mixcr v2.1.11, UMI consensuses were aligned to TRA and TRB V and J templates and then assembled into clonotypes. A clonotype was counted as expanded or contracted only when both edgeR and NoisET called the clonotype significant, with the noise models trained on biological replicates. For edgeR calls, the cutoffs were a false discovery rate-adjusted p below 0.01 and a log2 fold-change threshold of 1. As an exploratory analysis of dynamics, max-normalized trajectories of the 1000 most abundant clonotypes were examined with PCA combined with hierarchical clustering. Separately sequenced CD4+ and CD8+ repertoires were used to assign a CD4 or CD8 phenotype to each responding clone. TCRdb reanalyzed the raw reads on its own, using fastp at Q25 for trimming and MiXCR for clone calling, and kept in-frame beta chains. Records with the same CDR3 protein are collapsed into one entry carrying the most frequent genes and DNA. TCRdb, not the authors, supplied the V and J calls. Within this sample are 300,000 to 350,000 distinct CDR3 sequences, with approximately 14% of them counted one time only. Jointly, the top ten make up about a fifth of the sample.

PBMCs were isolated by Ficoll-Paque density gradient centrifugation. In this sample, this clonotype turned up a few times. The antigen it recognizes is unknown. Base qualities are not at hand, and no much larger clone is one base apart. The TCR was taken from a man in his late teens or twenties who had mild COVID-19 (a few samples of this study predate the infection). The sample titles of this study are shuffled in the database, so cell type and time point are left out; the donor was told from shared clones. Specimen: PBMCs or a T cell subset sorted from them (not recorded which). The rearrangement combines TRBV6-6 with TRBJ2-3; tentative D gene TRBD2, with 6 bases matching. CDR3 region: CAIVGGRAFTDTQYF. The nucleotide sequence is TGTGCCATCGTGGGAGGACGGGCTTTCACAGATACGCAGTATTTT.